This T cell receptor (beta chain) originates from a study of T cells in women clearing cervical HPV infection. Comments on this clone: With the read ending 3 residues before the CDR3 end, the germline J gene is used to fill in that end.

Germline V lookup: CDR1 DFQATT, CDR2 SNEGSKA (reference sequence). V gave up 0 bases and J gave up 5 bases, with 14 bases separating them. This CDR3 comprises 15 residues. The method was immunoSEQ multiplex PCR; TCRdb's version includes in-frame clones alone and lacks a portion of them. The specimen's table records under 45,000 clones. The sample consisted of blood buffy coat. The J gene is TRBJ2-1, the V gene TRBV20-1; D is unclear. This receptor was identified in a woman between 18 and 70 years old with a cervical HPV16 infection that either progressed to CIN3+ or cleared (not recorded which). This CDR3 is CSARDDSVGNNEQFF. CDR3 DNA (partial): TGCAGTGCTAGAGATGACTCCGTGGGTAACAATGAG.